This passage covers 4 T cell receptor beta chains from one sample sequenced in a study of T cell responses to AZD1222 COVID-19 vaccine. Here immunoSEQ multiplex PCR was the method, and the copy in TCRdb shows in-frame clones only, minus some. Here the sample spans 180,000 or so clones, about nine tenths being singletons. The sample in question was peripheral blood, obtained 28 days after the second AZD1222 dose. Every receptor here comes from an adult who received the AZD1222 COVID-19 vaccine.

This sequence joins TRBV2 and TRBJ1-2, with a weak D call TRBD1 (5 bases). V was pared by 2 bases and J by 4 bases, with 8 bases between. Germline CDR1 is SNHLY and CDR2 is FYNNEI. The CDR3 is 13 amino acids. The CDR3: CASSEYGGYGYTF. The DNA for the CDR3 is TGTGCCAGCAGTGAATATGGGGGCTATGGCTACACCTTC.

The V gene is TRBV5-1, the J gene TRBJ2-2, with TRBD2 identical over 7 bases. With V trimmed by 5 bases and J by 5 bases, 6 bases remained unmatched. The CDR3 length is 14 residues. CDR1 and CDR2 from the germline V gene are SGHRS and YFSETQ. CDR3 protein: CASRAGASTGELFF. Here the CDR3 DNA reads TGCGCCAGCAGGGCGGGAGCCTCTACCGGGGAGCTGTTTTTT.

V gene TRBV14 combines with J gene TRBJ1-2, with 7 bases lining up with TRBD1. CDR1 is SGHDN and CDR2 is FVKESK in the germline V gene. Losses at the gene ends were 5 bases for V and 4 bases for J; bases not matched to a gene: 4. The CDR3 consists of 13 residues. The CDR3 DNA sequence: TGTGCCAGCAGCTCGGGACAGTCCTATGGCTACACCTTC. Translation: CASSSGQSYGYTF. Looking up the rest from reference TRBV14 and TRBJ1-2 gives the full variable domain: EAGVTQFPSHSVIEKGQTVTLRCDPISGHDNLYWYRRVMGKEIKFLLHFVKESKQDESGMPNNRFLAERTGGTYSTLKVQPAELEDSGVYFCASSSGQSYGYTFGSGTRLTVV.

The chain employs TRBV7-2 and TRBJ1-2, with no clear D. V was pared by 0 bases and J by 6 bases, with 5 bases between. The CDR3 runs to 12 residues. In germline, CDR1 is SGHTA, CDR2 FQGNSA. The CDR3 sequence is CASSLAGNGYTF. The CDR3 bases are TGTGCCAGCAGCTTAGCGGGGAATGGCTACACCTTC.